The TCR beta chain under discussion was sequenced for a study of somatic mutations in cytotoxic T cells in rheumatoid arthritis. Some clones are missing from TCRdb's copy, which holds only in-frame ones; the method was immunoSEQ multiplex PCR. This table has about 11,000 clones, around 68% appearing once. On this clone: Its antigen is unidentified.

CDR1 and CDR2 from the germline V gene are GTSNPN and SVGIG (reference sequence). V dropped 4 bases and J dropped 8; count of bases not matched to a gene: 10. This CDR3 is 14 amino acids long. Study results and caveats: What antigens the expanded CD8+ clones targeted remained unknown.

This chain joins TRBV30 and TRBJ2-2; 7 bases match TRBD1. The sequence was collected from a man between 65 and 85 years old in good health. Sequences were obtained from CD8+ T cells sorted from blood. The chain's CDR3 is CAWTQGPLGGELFF. DNA for the CDR3: TGTGCCTGGACACAGGGGCCTCTCGGAGGGGAGCTGTTTTTT.